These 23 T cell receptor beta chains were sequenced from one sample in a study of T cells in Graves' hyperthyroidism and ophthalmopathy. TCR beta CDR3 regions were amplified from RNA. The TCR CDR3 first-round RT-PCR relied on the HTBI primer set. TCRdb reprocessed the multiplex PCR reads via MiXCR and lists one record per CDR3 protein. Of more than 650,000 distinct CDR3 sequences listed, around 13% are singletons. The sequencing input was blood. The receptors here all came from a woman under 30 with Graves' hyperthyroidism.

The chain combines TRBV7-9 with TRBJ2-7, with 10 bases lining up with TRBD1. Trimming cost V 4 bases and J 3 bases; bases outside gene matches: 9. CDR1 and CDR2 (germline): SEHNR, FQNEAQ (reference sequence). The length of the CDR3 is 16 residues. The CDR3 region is CASSSDPGTGVYEQYF. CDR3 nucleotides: TGTGCCAGCAGCTCCGACCCCGGGACAGGGGTCTACGAGCAGTACTTC.

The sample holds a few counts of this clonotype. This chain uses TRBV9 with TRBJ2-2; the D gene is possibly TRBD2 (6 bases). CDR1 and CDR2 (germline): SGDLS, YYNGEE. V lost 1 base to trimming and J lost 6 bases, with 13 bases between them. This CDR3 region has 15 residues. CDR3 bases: TGTGCCAGCAGCGTAAGGGAAGGACTATCCGGGGAGCTGTTTTTT. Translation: CASSVREGLSGELFF.

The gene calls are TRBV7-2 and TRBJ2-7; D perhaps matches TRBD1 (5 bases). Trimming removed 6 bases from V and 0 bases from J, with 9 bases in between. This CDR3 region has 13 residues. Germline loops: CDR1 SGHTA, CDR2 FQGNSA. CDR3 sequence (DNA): TGTGCCAGCAGACGGACATCCTCCTACGAGCAGTACTTC. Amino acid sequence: CASRRTSSYEQYF. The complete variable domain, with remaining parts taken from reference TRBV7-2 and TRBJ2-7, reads GAGVSQSPSNKVTEKGKDVELRCDPISGHTALYWYRQSLGQGLEFLIYFQGNSAPDKSGLPSDRFSAERTGGSVSTLTIQRTQQEDSAVYLCASRRTSSYEQYFGPGTRLTVT.

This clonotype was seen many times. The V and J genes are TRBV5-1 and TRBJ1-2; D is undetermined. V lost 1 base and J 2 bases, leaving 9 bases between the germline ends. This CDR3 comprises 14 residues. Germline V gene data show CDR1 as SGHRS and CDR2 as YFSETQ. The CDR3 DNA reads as TGCGCCAGCAGCTTGAGCGGCGGAAACTATGGCTACACCTTC. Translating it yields CASSLSGGNYGYTF. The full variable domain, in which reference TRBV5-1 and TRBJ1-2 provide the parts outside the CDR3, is KAGVTQTPRYLIKTRGQQVTLSCSPISGHRSVSWYQQTPGQGLQFLFEYFSETQRNKGNFPGRFSGRQFSNSRSEMNVSTLELGDSALYLCASSLSGGNYGYTFGSGTRLTVV.

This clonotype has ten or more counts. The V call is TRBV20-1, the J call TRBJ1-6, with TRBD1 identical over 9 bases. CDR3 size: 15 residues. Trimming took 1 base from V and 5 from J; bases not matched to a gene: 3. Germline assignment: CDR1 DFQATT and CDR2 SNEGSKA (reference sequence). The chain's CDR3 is CSARAGTGNNSPLHF. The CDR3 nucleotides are TGCAGTGCTAGAGCCGGGACAGGGAATAATTCACCCCTCCACTTT.

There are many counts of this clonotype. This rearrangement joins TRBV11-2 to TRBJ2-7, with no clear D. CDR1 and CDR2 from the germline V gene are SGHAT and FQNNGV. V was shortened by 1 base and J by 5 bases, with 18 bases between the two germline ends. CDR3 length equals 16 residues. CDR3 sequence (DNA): TGTGCCAGCAGCTTAGCCCCCGACTCCCGGTGGGACGAGCAGTACTTC. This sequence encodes CASSLAPDSRWDEQYF. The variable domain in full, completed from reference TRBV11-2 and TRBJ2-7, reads EAGVAQSPRYKIIEKRQSVAFWCNPISGHATLYWYQQILGQGPKLLIQFQNNGVVDDSQLPKDRFSAERLKGVDSTLKIQPAKLEDSAVYLCASSLAPDSRWDEQYFGPGTRLTVT.

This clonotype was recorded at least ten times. CDR3 sequence (DNA): TGCAGTGTTCCGGGACAGAATCTCTACGAGCAGTACTTC. This codes for CSVPGQNLYEQYF. The chain carries TRBV20-1 and TRBJ2-7, with 7 bases lining up with TRBD1. Germline lookup yields CDR1 DFQATT and CDR2 SNEGSKA (reference sequence). CDR3 length: 13 amino acids. After removal of 7 bases from V and 3 bases from J, the junction contained 9 bases not matched to a gene.

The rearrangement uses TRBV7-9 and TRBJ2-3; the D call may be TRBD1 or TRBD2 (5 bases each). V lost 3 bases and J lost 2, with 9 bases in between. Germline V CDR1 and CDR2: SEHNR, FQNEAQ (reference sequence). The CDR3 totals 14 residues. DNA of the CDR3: TGTGCCAGCAGCTTCTGGGGGATCACAGATACGCAGTATTTT. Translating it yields CASSFWGITDTQYF.

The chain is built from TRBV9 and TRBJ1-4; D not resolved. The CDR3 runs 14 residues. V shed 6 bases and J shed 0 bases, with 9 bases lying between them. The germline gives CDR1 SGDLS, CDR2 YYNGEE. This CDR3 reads CASTLDATNEKLFF. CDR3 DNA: TGTGCCAGCACCCTGGATGCAACTAATGAAAAACTGTTTTTT.

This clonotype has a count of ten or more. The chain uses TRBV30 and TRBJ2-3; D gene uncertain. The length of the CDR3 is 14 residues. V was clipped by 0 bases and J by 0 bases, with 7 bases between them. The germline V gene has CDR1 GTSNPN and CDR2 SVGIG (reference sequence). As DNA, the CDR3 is TGTGCCTGGAGTGTAAGGGCTAGCACAGATACGCAGTATTTT. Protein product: CAWSVRASTDTQYF.

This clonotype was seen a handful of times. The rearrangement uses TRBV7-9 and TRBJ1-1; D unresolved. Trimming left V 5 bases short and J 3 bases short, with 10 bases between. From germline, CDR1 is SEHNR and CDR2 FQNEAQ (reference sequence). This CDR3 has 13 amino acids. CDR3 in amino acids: CASSRKKDTEAFF. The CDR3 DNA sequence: TGTGCCAGCAGCCGTAAGAAAGACACTGAAGCTTTCTTT.

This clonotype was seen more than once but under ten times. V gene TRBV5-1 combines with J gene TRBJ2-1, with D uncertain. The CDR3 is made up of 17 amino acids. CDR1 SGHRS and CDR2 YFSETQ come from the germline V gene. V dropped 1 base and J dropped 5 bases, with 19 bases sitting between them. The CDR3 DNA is TGCGCCAGCAGCTTGATCCCCCCCTCATTGGAAGACAATGAGCAGTTCTTC. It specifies CASSLIPPSLEDNEQFF.

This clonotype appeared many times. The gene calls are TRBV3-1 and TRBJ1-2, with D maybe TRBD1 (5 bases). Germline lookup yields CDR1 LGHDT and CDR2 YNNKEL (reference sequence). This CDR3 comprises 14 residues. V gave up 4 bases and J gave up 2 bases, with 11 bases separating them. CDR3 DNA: TGTGCCAGCAGCCGACTACAGGTGAACTATGGCTACACCTTC. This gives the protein CASSRLQVNYGYTF. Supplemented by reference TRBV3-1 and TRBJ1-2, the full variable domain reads DTAVSQTPKYLVTQMGNDKSIKCEQNLGHDTMYWYKQDSKKFLKIMFSYNNKELIINETVPNRFSPKSPDKAHLNLHINSLELGDSAVYFCASSRLQVNYGYTFGSGTRLTVV.

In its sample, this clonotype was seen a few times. CDR3 coding DNA: TGTGCCAGCACCTATTCCCGGGACAGGGTGCATTTACCTCACCCACCCCTCCACTTT. Its protein is CASTYSRDRVHLPHPPLHF. V usage is TRBV7-9 and J usage is TRBJ1-6, with 9 bases identical to TRBD1. The ends lost 7 bases at V and 11 bases at J; junction bases unmatched: 24. The CDR3 has 19 residues. Germline CDR1 SEHNR, CDR2 FQNEAQ (reference sequence). The variable domain in full, with the rest retrieved from reference TRBV7-9 and TRBJ1-6, is DTGVSQNPRHKITKRGQNVTFRCDPISEHNRLYWYRQTLGQGPEFLTYFQNEAQLEKSRLLSDRFSAERPKGSFSTLEIQRTEQGDSAMYLCASTYSRDRVHLPHPPLHFGNGTRLTVT.

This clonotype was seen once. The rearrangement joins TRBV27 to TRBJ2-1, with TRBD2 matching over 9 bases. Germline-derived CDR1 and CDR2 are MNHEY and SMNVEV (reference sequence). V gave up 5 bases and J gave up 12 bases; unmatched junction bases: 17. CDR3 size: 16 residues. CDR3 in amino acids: CASSPTKGLAWKGQFF. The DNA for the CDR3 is TGTGCCAGCAGTCCCACCAAGGGACTAGCCTGGAAAGGGCAGTTCTTC.

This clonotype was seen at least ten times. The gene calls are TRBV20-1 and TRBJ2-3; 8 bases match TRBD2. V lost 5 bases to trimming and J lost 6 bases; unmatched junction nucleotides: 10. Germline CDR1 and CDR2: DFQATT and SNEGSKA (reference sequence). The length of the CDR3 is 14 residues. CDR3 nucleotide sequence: TGCAGTGCTGGCCGCGGGGGGCTGCTGGATACGCAGTATTTT. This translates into CSAGRGGLLDTQYF.

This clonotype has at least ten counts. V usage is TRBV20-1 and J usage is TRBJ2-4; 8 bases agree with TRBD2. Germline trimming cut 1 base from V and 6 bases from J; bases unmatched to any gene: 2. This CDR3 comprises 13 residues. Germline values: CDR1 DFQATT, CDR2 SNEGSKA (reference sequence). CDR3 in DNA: TGCAGTGCTAGAGCGGGAGGGGCAAACATTCAGTACTTC. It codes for CSARAGGANIQYF.

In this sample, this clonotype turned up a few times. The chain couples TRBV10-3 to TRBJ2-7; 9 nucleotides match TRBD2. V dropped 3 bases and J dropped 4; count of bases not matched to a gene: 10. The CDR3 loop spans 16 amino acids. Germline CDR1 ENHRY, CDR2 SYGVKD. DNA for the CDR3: TGTGCCATCAGTGATGAATGGCGGGAGGGTCGTTACGAGCAGTACTTC. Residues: CAISDEWREGRYEQYF.

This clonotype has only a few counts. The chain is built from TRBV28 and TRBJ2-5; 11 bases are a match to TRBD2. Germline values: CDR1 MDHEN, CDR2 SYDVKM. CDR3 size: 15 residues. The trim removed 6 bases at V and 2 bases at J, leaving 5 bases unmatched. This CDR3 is CASRLGLAEQETQYF. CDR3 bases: TGTGCCAGCAGACTGGGACTAGCGGAACAAGAGACCCAGTACTTC.

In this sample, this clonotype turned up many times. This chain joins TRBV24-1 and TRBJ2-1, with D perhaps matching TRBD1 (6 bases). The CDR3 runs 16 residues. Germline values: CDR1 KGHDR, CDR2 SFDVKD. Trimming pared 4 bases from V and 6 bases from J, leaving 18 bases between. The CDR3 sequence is CATSDRTAVMRNEQFF. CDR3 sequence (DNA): TGTGCCACCAGTGACCGGACAGCAGTTATGCGCAATGAGCAGTTCTTC.

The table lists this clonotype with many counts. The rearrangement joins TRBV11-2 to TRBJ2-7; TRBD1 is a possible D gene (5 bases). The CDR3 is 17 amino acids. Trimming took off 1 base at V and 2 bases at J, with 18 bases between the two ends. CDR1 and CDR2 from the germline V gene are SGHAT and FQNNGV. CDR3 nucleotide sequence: TGTGCCAGCAGCTTAGGATACAGGCCCTCCCCAACCTACGAGCAGTACTTC. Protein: CASSLGYRPSPTYEQYF.

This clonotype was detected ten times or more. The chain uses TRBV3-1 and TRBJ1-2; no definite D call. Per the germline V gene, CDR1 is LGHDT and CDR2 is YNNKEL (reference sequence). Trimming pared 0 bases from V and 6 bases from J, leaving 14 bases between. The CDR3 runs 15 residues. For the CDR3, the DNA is TGTGCCAGCAGCCAAGACCTCAGGAAGGGCAATGGCTACACCTTC. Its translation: CASSQDLRKGNGYTF.

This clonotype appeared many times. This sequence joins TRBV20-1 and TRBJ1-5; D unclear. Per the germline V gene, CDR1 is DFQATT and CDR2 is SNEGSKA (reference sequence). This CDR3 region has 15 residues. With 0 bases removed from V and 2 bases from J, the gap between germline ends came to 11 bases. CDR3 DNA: TGCAGTGCTAGAGATAGGGAAGTCCGCAATCAGCCCCAGCATTTT. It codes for CSARDREVRNQPQHF.